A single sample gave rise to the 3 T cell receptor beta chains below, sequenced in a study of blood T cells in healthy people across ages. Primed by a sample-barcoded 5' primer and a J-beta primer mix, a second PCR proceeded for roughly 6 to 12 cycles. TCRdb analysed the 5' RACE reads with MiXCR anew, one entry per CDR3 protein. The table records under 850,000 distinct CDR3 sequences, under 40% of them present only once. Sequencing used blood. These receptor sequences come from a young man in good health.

The CDR3 is CASSYEGVKVEAFF. The CDR3, as DNA: TGTGCCAGCAGTTACGAGGGGGTCAAGGTTGAAGCTTTCTTT. The V gene is TRBV6-6, the J gene TRBJ1-1; a possible D gene is TRBD1 (6 bases). Deletions cut 2 bases from V and 7 bases from J, with 14 bases between. Germline CDR1 reads MNHNY; CDR2 reads SVGAGI (reference sequence). The CDR3 extends over 14 amino acids.

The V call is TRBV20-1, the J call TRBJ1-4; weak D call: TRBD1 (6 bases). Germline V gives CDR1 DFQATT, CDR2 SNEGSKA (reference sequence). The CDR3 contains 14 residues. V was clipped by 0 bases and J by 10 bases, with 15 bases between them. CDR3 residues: CSARDVAGDGKLFF. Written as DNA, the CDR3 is TGCAGTGCTAGAGATGTGGCAGGGGACGGAAAACTGTTTTTT.

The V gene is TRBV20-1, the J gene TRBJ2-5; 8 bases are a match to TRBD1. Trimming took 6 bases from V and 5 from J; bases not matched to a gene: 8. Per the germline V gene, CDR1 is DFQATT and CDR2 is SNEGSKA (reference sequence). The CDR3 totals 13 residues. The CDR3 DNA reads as TGCAGTGCCCCCTTGACAGGGGTGGAGACCCAGTACTTC. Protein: CSAPLTGVETQYF.